This T cell receptor beta chain stems from a study of blood T cell repertoires in COVID-19. The assay was immunoSEQ multiplex PCR, and TCRdb's table has in-frame clones only and misses some. The profile shows about 220,000 clones, about 80% of them singletons. The CDR3 has 15 residues. The ends lost 4 bases at V and 3 bases at J; junction bases unmatched: 6. Germline lookup yields CDR1 SGDLS and CDR2 YYNGEE. Specimen: PBMCs or T cells enriched from blood (not recorded which). The chain uses TRBV9 and TRBJ2-1, with 8 positions matching TRBD2. This receptor was identified in a woman aged 40 to 50 with acute COVID-19. CDR3 loop: CASSSPAGDYNEQFF. The CDR3 DNA is TGTGCCAGCAGCTCCCCAGCGGGGGACTACAATGAGCAGTTCTTC.